One sample yielded the 27 T cell receptor beta chains listed below, sequenced in a study of T cell repertoires in cytomegalovirus infection. TCRdb itself ran the reads through MiXCR, one entry per CDR3 protein. The repertoire has 400,000 or so distinct CDR3 sequences, 15% to 20% of them found once; the top ten carry 8.5% to 10%. Sequencing was carried out using PBMCs. The receptor set was obtained from a human donor in good health (CMV status not recorded). Some clones in this sample may be carry-over from other donors' samples.

The rearrangement uses TRBV20-1 and TRBJ2-7, with 10 positions matching TRBD1. Germline assignment: CDR1 DFQATT and CDR2 SNEGSKA (reference sequence). V shed 7 bases and J 4 bases; nucleotides not matched to a gene: 7. CDR3 size: 13 residues. This CDR3 reads CSGGAGQGYEQYF. CDR3 DNA sequence: TGCAGTGGGGGAGCGGGACAGGGGTACGAGCAGTACTTC.

This clonotype was detected only a few times. This rearrangement joins TRBV12-3 or TRBV12-4 to TRBJ1-4; no reliable D call. The CDR3 runs 15 residues. The V gene lost 3 bases and the J gene lost 3 bases, with 11 bases spanning the gap. The CDR3 coding sequence is TGTGCCAGCAGTTTCCGTCGGAGGCCTAATGAAAAACTGTTTTTT. It yields the protein CASSFRRRPNEKLFF.

This clonotype was detected ten times or more. The chain combines TRBV7-8 with TRBJ1-1; unclear D gene. The CDR3 runs to 15 residues. Trimming shortened V by 2 bases and J by 0 bases, and 10 bases separated the two germline ends. The germline V gene encodes CDR1 SGHVS and CDR2 FQNEAQ. The CDR3 reads CASSLHRIMNTEAFF. The CDR3 DNA reads TGTGCCAGCAGCTTACACCGGATTATGAACACTGAAGCTTTCTTT.

There are a few counts of this clonotype. This chain links TRBV20-1 with TRBJ1-1, with 7 bases fitting TRBD1. In germline, CDR1 is DFQATT, CDR2 SNEGSKA (reference sequence). The trim removed 7 bases at V and 11 bases at J, leaving 16 bases unmatched. The CDR3 is 13 residues long. CDR3 sequence reads: CSDDDRAFGSAFF. The CDR3, as DNA: TGCAGTGACGACGACAGGGCTTTTGGTTCTGCTTTCTTT.

This clonotype is medium-sized (0.01 to 0.1%) within its sample. The V and J genes are TRBV7-2 and TRBJ2-3, with D unclear. CDR3 length equals 13 residues. From germline, CDR1 is SGHTA and CDR2 FQGNSA. Trimming took 3 bases from V and 10 from J, leaving 14 bases between them. CDR3 sequence: CASSLGPQDAQYF. The CDR3 DNA sequence: TGTGCCAGCAGCTTGGGCCCCCAGGATGCGCAGTATTTT.

This clonotype appeared a single time. The rearrangement joins TRBV7-9 to TRBJ2-3; D not certain. The CDR3 is made up of 12 amino acids. V lost 5 bases and J 6 bases, leaving 9 bases between the germline ends. CDR1 and CDR2 (germline): SEHNR, FQNEAQ (reference sequence). CDR3 in amino acids: CASSEVVDTQYF. The CDR3 DNA reads TGTGCCAGCAGCGAAGTGGTGGATACGCAGTATTTT. Variable domain in full (rest from reference TRBV7-9 and TRBJ2-3): DTGVSQNPRHKITKRGQNVTFRCDPISEHNRLYWYRQTLGQGPEFLTYFQNEAQLEKSRLLSDRFSAERPKGSFSTLEIQRTEQGDSAMYLCASSEVVDTQYFGPGTRLTVL.

The sample holds many counts of this clonotype. The chain couples TRBV6-2 or TRBV6-3 to TRBJ2-7; tentative D call: TRBD2 (6 bases). This CDR3 is 14 amino acids long. Trimming shortened V by 6 bases and J by 9 bases, and 21 bases separated the two germline ends. Germline V lookup: CDR1 MNHEY, CDR2 SVGEGT. CDR3 in DNA: TGTGCCAGCAGACGCCGGGAGACGACGGTGGTGCAGTACTTC. This codes for CASRRRETTVVQYF.

This clonotype was seen a handful of times. The chain links TRBV5-1 to TRBJ2-3; D not certain. The V gene's germline CDR1 is SGHRS and CDR2 YFSETQ. V was clipped by 0 bases and J by 2 bases, with 10 bases between them. The CDR3 loop spans 15 amino acids. The CDR3 sequence: CASSLGDPTTDTQYF. The DNA for the CDR3 is TGCGCCAGCAGCTTGGGAGACCCCACCACAGATACGCAGTATTTT. Looking up the rest from reference TRBV5-1 and TRBJ2-3 gives the full variable domain: KAGVTQTPRYLIKTRGQQVTLSCSPISGHRSVSWYQQTPGQGLQFLFEYFSETQRNKGNFPGRFSGRQFSNSRSEMNVSTLELGDSALYLCASSLGDPTTDTQYFGPGTRLTVL.

This clonotype appeared a few times. The chain recombines TRBV11-3 with TRBJ1-5; unclear D gene. Germline assignment: CDR1 SGHNT and CDR2 YENEEA. V dropped 5 bases and J dropped 1 base, with 15 bases sitting between them. CDR3 length: 16 residues. In DNA form, the CDR3 reads TGTGCCAGCAGCCTGACAAGGGTGGGCAGCAATCAGCCCCAGCATTTT. Protein sequence: CASSLTRVGSNQPQHF.

The V gene is TRBV2, the J gene TRBJ2-3; 9 bases are shared with TRBD2. The CDR3 sequence is 14 residues long. Germline loops: CDR1 SNHLY, CDR2 FYNNEI. J was trimmed by 0 bases and V by 11 bases; bases with no gene match: 6. The CDR3 protein is CAGVGTSSTDTQYF. CDR3 coding DNA: TGTGCCGGCGTTGGGACTAGCAGCACAGATACGCAGTATTTT.

The chain links TRBV7-9 to TRBJ2-7, with no clear D. The CDR3 covers 10 residues. V was clipped by 5 bases and J by 9 bases, with 8 bases between them. The germline CDR1 and CDR2 sequences are SEHNR and FQNEAQ (reference sequence). CDR3 DNA: TGTGCCAGCAGCCCCCTCGGGCAGTACTTC. Translated: CASSPLGQYF. Looking up the rest from reference TRBV7-9 and TRBJ2-7 gives the full variable domain: DTGVSQNPRHKITKRGQNVTFRCDPISEHNRLYWYRQTLGQGPEFLTYFQNEAQLEKSRLLSDRFSAERPKGSFSTLEIQRTEQGDSAMYLCASSPLGQYFGPGTRLTVT.

This clonotype was recorded at least ten times. The chain couples TRBV3-1 to TRBJ2-1; TRBD2 matches 9 bases. Germline assignment: CDR1 LGHDT and CDR2 YNNKEL (reference sequence). The CDR3 has 12 amino acids. The junction had 2 bases not matched to a gene; V was cut back by 6 bases and J by 8 bases. The CDR3: CASRGTSYEQFF. In DNA, the CDR3 is TGTGCCAGCAGAGGGACTAGCTATGAGCAGTTCTTC.

The genes are TRBV4-2 and TRBJ2-7; the D is unclear. The CDR3 covers 14 residues. Germline CDR1 LGHNA, CDR2 YNFKEQ. V dropped 1 base and J dropped 5 bases, with 12 bases sitting between them. The CDR3 region has the DNA TGTGCCAGCAGCCAAGGTACCAAGACCCACGAGCAGTACTTC. Amino acids: CASSQGTKTHEQYF.

In this sample, this clonotype turned up many times. The chain has TRBV11-2 and TRBJ2-2, with D tentatively TRBD2 (5 bases). V lost 10 bases, J lost 3 bases, and 18 bases lay in between. The CDR3 is made up of 15 amino acids. Germline values: CDR1 SGHAT, CDR2 FQNNGV. The CDR3 spells CATQLASADTGELFF. The CDR3 DNA reads as TGTGCCACGCAATTAGCGTCCGCGGACACCGGGGAGCTGTTTTTT.

This clonotype came up a few times. The rearrangement joins TRBV2 to TRBJ1-1; 8 bases are a match to TRBD1. The CDR3 length is 15 residues. Unmatched junction bases numbered 9, after V lost 5 bases and J lost 4 bases. The germline V gene has CDR1 SNHLY and CDR2 FYNNEI. CDR3 coding DNA: TGTGCCAGCAGTAGACAGGGGACCGAAATCACTGAAGCTTTCTTT. Its translation is CASSRQGTEITEAFF.

The chain is built from TRBV5-5 and TRBJ2-7; possible D gene TRBD2, 5 bases. The CDR3 runs to 15 residues. V was cut by 4 bases and J by 8 bases, with 22 bases left in between. Looked up from germline, CDR1 is SGHKS and CDR2 is YYEKEE (reference sequence). CDR3 bases: TGTGCCAGCAGCACCTCAGGCAGCCCGACTACACAGCAGTACTTC. Translating it yields CASSTSGSPTTQQYF.

This chain joins TRBV7-2 and TRBJ2-7; 9 nucleotides align to TRBD2. The CDR3 consists of 19 residues. Trimming cost V 2 bases and J 0 bases; bases outside gene matches: 14. Germline CDR1 SGHTA, CDR2 FQGNSA. The CDR3 sequence: CASSLIGTIAGVNSYEQYF. The CDR3 DNA follows: TGTGCCAGCAGCTTAATAGGAACCATAGCGGGAGTCAACTCCTACGAGCAGTACTTC.

This clonotype has a count of ten or more. CDR3 residues: CASSPNFGSSYNEQFF. The CDR3 nucleotides are TGTGCCAGCAGCCCCAACTTCGGAAGCTCCTACAATGAGCAGTTCTTC. The chain recombines TRBV7-2 with TRBJ2-1; D remains unclear. The germline V gene has CDR1 SGHTA and CDR2 FQGNSA. Trimming removed 5 bases at V and 0 bases at J, with 14 bases between. CDR3 length: 16 residues.

This clonotype was seen more than once but under ten times. The chain recombines TRBV15 with TRBJ2-7; tentative D call: TRBD1 (5 bases). Germline V lookup: CDR1 LNHNV, CDR2 YYDKDF (reference sequence). V dropped 5 bases and J dropped 3 bases, with 14 bases sitting between them. The CDR3 runs to 14 residues. CDR3 nucleotides: TGTGCCACCAGCCCCTCGACAGAAGGCTACGAGCAGTACTTC. Translated: CATSPSTEGYEQYF.

The chain couples TRBV27 to TRBJ1-1; maybe TRBD1 (6 bases). This CDR3 is 13 amino acids long. Per germline, CDR1 MNHEY and CDR2 SMNVEV (reference sequence). Trimming removed 6 bases from V and 6 bases from J, with 14 bases in between. The CDR3 sequence is CASSLNRVAEAFF. For the CDR3, the DNA is TGTGCCAGCAGCCTCAACAGGGTTGCTGAAGCTTTCTTT.

The chain links TRBV6-5 to TRBJ2-1; 14 bases match TRBD2. With 5 bases clipped from V and 8 bases from J, the junction kept 8 bases outside the gene matches. Germline lookup yields CDR1 MNHEY and CDR2 SVGAGI. The CDR3 totals 16 residues. The CDR3 DNA reads TGTGCCAGCAGTAAAGCCGGGACTAGCGGGAGCTATGAGCAGTTCTTC. Its translation: CASSKAGTSGSYEQFF.

This clonotype was found many times. The CDR3: CASSFTSNQPQHF. DNA of the CDR3: TGTGCCAGCAGCTTTACAAGCAATCAGCCCCAGCATTTT. The chain combines TRBV7-8 with TRBJ1-5, with D unclear. The germline V gene encodes CDR1 SGHVS and CDR2 FQNEAQ. The V end lost 3 bases, the J end lost 1 base, and 4 bases lay between the germline ends. There are 13 residues in the CDR3.

In this sample, this clonotype turned up many times. The chain uses TRBV11-3 and TRBJ1-1, with D hard to call. The ends were cut back, 2 bases at V and 1 base at J, with 14 bases in the middle. Germline V CDR1 and CDR2: SGHNT, YENEEA. This CDR3 has 16 residues. The CDR3 coding sequence is TGTGCCAGCAGCTTATATCAAGGCAGTACGAACACTGAAGCTTTCTTT. This gives the protein CASSLYQGSTNTEAFF.

This clonotype appeared a single time. The V gene is TRBV6-2 or TRBV6-3, the J gene TRBJ2-1, with 8 bases matching TRBD2. The CDR3 is 16 amino acids. Germline CDR1 reads MNHEY; CDR2 reads SVGEGT. The V gene end was trimmed by 10 bases and the J gene end by 1 base; junction bases not matched to a gene: 12. CDR3 nucleotide sequence: TGTGCCAACCCCCCGCTAGCGGGTCTATCCTACAATGAGCAGTTCTTC. This codes for CANPPLAGLSYNEQFF.

This clonotype was picked up one time. The chain links TRBV7-6 to TRBJ1-3; possible D gene TRBD1, 5 bases. This CDR3 comprises 15 residues. V dropped 5 bases and J dropped 2 bases, with 13 bases sitting between them. Germline V CDR1 and CDR2: SGHVS, FNYEAQ. The chain's CDR3 is CASSPQGITGNTIYF. The CDR3 region has the DNA TGTGCCAGCAGCCCCCAGGGAATCACTGGAAACACCATATATTTT.

The table lists this clonotype with many counts. The chain recombines TRBV7-2 with TRBJ2-7; TRBD1 aligns across 7 bases. CDR3 length equals 13 residues. Losses at the gene ends were 4 bases for V and 1 base for J; bases not matched to a gene: 1. Germline values: CDR1 SGHTA, CDR2 FQGNSA. CDR3 in DNA: TGTGCCAGCAGCTCCAGGGGGTCCTACGAGCAGTACTTC. It translates to CASSSRGSYEQYF. The full variable domain, its missing parts supplied by reference TRBV7-2 and TRBJ2-7, is GAGVSQSPSNKVTEKGKDVELRCDPISGHTALYWYRQSLGQGLEFLIYFQGNSAPDKSGLPSDRFSAERTGGSVSTLTIQRTQQEDSAVYLCASSSRGSYEQYFGPGTRLTVT.

The CDR3 DNA reads as TGCAGCGTTGGCGGTGGAGTATTAGCGGGGGCCTACAATGAGCAGTTCTTC. Translated: CSVGGGVLAGAYNEQFF. The chain is built from TRBV29-1 and TRBJ2-1; 9 nucleotides line up with TRBD2. V gave up 4 bases and J gave up 2 bases; unmatched junction bases: 12. Germline loops: CDR1 SQVTM, CDR2 ANQGSEA. This CDR3 spans 17 amino acids.